This TCR beta chain was found in a study of blood T cell repertoires in COVID-19. Profiled with immunoSEQ multiplex PCR; TCRdb holds only in-frame clones, not every one. Here the sample spans about 260,000 clones, around 90% being singletons. Seattle enrolled patients during active infection and tracked them longitudinally. Germline-derived CDR1 and CDR2 are MDHEN and SYDVKM. The CDR3 extends over 13 amino acids. The germline V and J ends were trimmed by 7 bases and 6 bases, with 13 bases remaining between them. The V call is TRBV28, the J call TRBJ1-5, with a possible D match to TRBD1 (6 bases). Sequencing used peripheral blood. The receptor comes from an older woman with COVID-19, enrolled during active disease. Written as DNA, the CDR3 is TGTGCCAGCACCGCAGGGGTATTTCAGCCCCAGCATTTT. Translated: CASTAGVFQPQHF.